This is a list of T cell receptor beta chains from one sample in a study of OX40 agonist ivuxolimab in advanced cancers. TCRdb's copy holds only in-frame clones and misses some; the assay was immunoSEQ multiplex PCR. Here the sample spans fewer than 65,000 clones, around nine tenths being singletons. Specimen: CD4+ or CD8+ T cells sorted from blood, collected in a trial of the OX40 agonist ivuxolimab. The receptors stem from an adult with an advanced solid tumor such as melanoma, head and neck, liver or kidney cancer. Each CDR3 is given with its conserved first and last residue. Fields, in order: V gene, clone size, CDR3 protein. Rows may omit the clone size; those that give it use once, few, many or a size class.

V: TRBV7-2; size: NA; CDR3: CASSSPETTGSSSYNEQFF
V: TRBV28; size: NA; CDR3: CASRSTGGKSPEQYF
V: TRBV29-1; size: NA; CDR3: CSVGRRGYEQYF
V: TRBV11-2; size: NA; CDR3: CASSLEGLAWVETQYF
V: TRBV7-3; size: once; CDR3: CASSLSGRGQETQYF
V: TRBV4-1; size: NA; CDR3: CASSQASAPGGLSYNEQFF
V: TRBV30; size: NA; CDR3: CACSTGGLVQTQHF
V: TRBV4-2; size: NA; CDR3: CASSQDLGTGGQQPQHF
V: TRBV11-2; size: NA; CDR3: CASSLGPLALGELFF
V: TRBV7-4; size: NA; CDR3: CASSPGSGGTEAFF
V: TRBV6-1; size: NA; CDR3: CASSELDRTDNQPQHF
V: TRBV19; size: NA; CDR3: CASSQDSLPGANVLTF
V: TRBV5-4; size: few; CDR3: CASSSGLPSSYNEQFF
V: TRBV5-1; size: NA; CDR3: CASSLVGGNTIYF
V: TRBV7-7; size: NA; CDR3: CASSPQPGQGQFF
V: TRBV18; size: NA; CDR3: CASSPGTDRGRNTIYF
V: TRBV30; size: NA; CDR3: CACGGNQPQHF
V: TRBV18; size: NA; CDR3: CASSPPGGARGEQYF
V: TRBV7-6; size: NA; CDR3: CASSLQGAGSGNTIYF
V: TRBV11-3; size: NA; CDR3: CASSLVDGDYGYTF
V: TRBV19; size: NA; CDR3: CASTAGTGYTF
V: TRBV5-1; size: NA; CDR3: CASSLRTGLSYEQYF
V: TRBV5-1; size: few; CDR3: CASSQDSYNSPLHF
V: TRBV5-4; size: NA; CDR3: CASSFLDRDHGYTF
V: TRBV14; size: NA; CDR3: CASSQGSGGSRGYTF
V: TRBV28; size: NA; CDR3: CASKDRRAKNSPLHF
V: TRBV6-5; size: NA; CDR3: CASSYTGSPTLSGYTF
V: TRBV6-1; size: once; CDR3: CASSDLGLYEQYF
V: TRBV2; size: NA; CDR3: CASTQTGGWNYGYTF
V: TRBV2; size: NA; CDR3: CASSPTSGGASGELFF
V: TRBV7-9; size: NA; CDR3: CASSFRDRGASPLHF
V: TRBV18; size: few; CDR3: CASSPLGRGGLDGYTF
V: TRBV10-3; size: few; CDR3: CAARGTSGGDEQFF
V: TRBV5-5; size: NA; CDR3: CASSFSTKGYEQYF
V: TRBV2; size: NA; CDR3: CASSRSPTSGGGSSTDTQYF
V: TRBV5-6; size: NA; CDR3: CASSSGQTYNSPLHF
V: TRBV10-3; size: NA; CDR3: CAITGTAGDTQYF
V: TRBV9; size: NA; CDR3: CASSVAGVNTEAFF
V: TRBV18; size: NA; CDR3: CASSHFADPYEQYF
V: TRBV7-2; size: NA; CDR3: CASRVPGHYNSPLHF
V: TRBV18; size: NA; CDR3: CASSPQGLNQPQHF
V: TRBV6-1; size: NA; CDR3: CASLRVAGFTGELFF
V: TRBV11-3; size: NA; CDR3: CASSSRGPSGTGELFF
V: TRBV11-2; size: NA; CDR3: CASSLDPGGRDEQYF
V: TRBV5-5; size: NA; CDR3: CASSRTQGYVNYGYTF
V: TRBV9; size: NA; CDR3: CASSVEGVGNTIYF
V: TRBV19; size: NA; CDR3: CASSISAGALGTDTQYF
V: TRBV5-6; size: NA; CDR3: CASSPRQGVAYGYTF
V: TRBV5-1; size: once; CDR3: CASSSSVETQYF